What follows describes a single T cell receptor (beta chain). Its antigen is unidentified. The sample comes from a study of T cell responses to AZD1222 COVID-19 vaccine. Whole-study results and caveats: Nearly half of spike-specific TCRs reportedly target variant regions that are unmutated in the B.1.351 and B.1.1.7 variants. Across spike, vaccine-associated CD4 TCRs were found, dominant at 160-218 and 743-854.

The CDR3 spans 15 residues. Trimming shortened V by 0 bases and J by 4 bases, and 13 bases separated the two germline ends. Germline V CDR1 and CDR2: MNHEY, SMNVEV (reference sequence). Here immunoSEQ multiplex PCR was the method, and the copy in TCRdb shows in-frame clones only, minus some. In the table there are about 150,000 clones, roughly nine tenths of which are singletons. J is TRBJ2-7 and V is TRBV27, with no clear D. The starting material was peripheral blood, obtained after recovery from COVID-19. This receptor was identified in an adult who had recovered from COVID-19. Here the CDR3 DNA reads TGTGCCAGCAGTTTATCGATAAGTCGGTTATACGAGCAGTACTTC. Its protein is CASSLSISRLYEQYF.